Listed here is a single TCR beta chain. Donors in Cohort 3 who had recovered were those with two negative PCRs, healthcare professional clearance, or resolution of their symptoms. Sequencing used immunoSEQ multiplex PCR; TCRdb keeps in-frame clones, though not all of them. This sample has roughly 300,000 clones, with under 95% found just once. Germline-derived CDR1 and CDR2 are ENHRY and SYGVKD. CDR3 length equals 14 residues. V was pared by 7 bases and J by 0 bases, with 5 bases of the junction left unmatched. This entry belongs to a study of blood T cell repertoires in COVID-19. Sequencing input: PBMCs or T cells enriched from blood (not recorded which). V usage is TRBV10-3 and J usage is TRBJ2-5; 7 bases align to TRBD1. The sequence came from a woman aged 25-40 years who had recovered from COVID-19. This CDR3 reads CAIKGQSYQETQYF. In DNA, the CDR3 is TGTGCCATCAAGGGACAGTCGTACCAAGAGACCCAGTACTTC.